Below, 22 T cell receptor beta chains from the same sample are listed, as sequenced in a study of pediatric ulcerative colitis. TCRdb's copy holds only in-frame clones and misses some; the assay was immunoSEQ multiplex PCR. The top ten hold roughly 24% of the sample, which has roughly 38,000 clones, 75% to 90% seen once. The sequencing sample was made of blood. The receptors derive from a girl between 5 and 17 years old with moderate ulcerative colitis.

The V gene is TRBV29-1, the J gene TRBJ2-1; D may be TRBD1 (6 bases). Germline V gene data show CDR1 as SQVTM and CDR2 as ANQGSEA. The V gene lost 6 bases and the J gene lost 5 bases, with 14 bases spanning the gap. The CDR3 sequence is 13 residues long. CDR3 in amino acids: CSVAPTGNNEQFF. The DNA for the CDR3 is TGCAGCGTCGCCCCGACAGGAAACAATGAGCAGTTCTTC.

V and J are TRBV7-2 and TRBJ2-7; unclear D gene. The germline gives CDR1 SGHTA, CDR2 FQGNSA. The CDR3 extends over 13 amino acids. Deletions cut 5 bases from V and 2 bases from J, with 10 bases between. This CDR3 reads CASSQAGPYEQYF. CDR3 nucleotides: TGTGCCAGCAGCCAGGCTGGCCCCTACGAGCAGTACTTC.

The chain couples TRBV18 to TRBJ2-3, with 14 bases identical to TRBD2. Germline V gene sequence: CDR1 KGHSH, CDR2 LQKENI. Trimming cost V 2 bases and J 6 bases; bases outside gene matches: 4. This CDR3 contains 16 residues. This CDR3 reads CASSPGTSGRGDTQYF. In DNA form, the CDR3 reads TGTGCCAGCTCACCAGGGACTAGCGGGAGAGGGGATACGCAGTATTTT.

V and J are TRBV6-1 and TRBJ2-7; D remains ambiguous. The length of the CDR3 is 14 residues. The germline gives CDR1 MNHNS, CDR2 SASEGT. V was pared by 2 bases and J by 4 bases, with 12 bases between. CDR3 region: CASSETGEGYEQYF. The CDR3 DNA is TGTGCCAGCAGTGAAACTGGGGAAGGTTACGAGCAGTACTTC.

The chain is built from TRBV25-1 and TRBJ2-1; 9 nucleotides agree with TRBD2. CDR1 is MGHDK and CDR2 is SYGVNS in the germline V gene. V gave up 3 bases and J gave up 5 bases; unmatched junction bases: 11. This CDR3 comprises 17 residues. In DNA form, the CDR3 reads TGTGCCAGCAGTGAGGCGGGGGGGCAATATTCGGACAATGAGCAGTTCTTC. The encoded protein is CASSEAGGQYSDNEQFF.

Written as DNA, the CDR3 is TGTGCCAGCAGTGATCCGCGAACTACAGCCGGTGAGCGGGGGTACAATGAGCAGTTCTTC. Encoded protein: CASSDPRTTAGERGYNEQFF. The chain carries TRBV2 and TRBJ2-1; 8 bases are shared with TRBD2. Losses at the gene ends were 3 bases for V and 4 bases for J; bases not matched to a gene: 20. Germline V CDR1 and CDR2: SNHLY, FYNNEI. This CDR3 has 20 amino acids.

The V call is TRBV9, the J call TRBJ2-7; no clear D. Trimming took off 0 bases at V and 1 base at J, with 5 bases between the two ends. CDR1 and CDR2 from the germline V gene are SGDLS and YYNGEE. The CDR3 is 13 amino acids. The CDR3 region is CASSVGVSYEQYF. The CDR3 DNA reads as TGTGCCAGCAGCGTAGGTGTGTCCTACGAGCAGTACTTC.

The chain links TRBV6-5 to TRBJ1-5; D not resolved. The CDR3 is 13 amino acids. Trimming cost V 5 bases and J 6 bases, with 11 bases left between them. Germline V gene sequence: CDR1 MNHEY, CDR2 SVGAGI. This CDR3 is CASSEALSQPQHF. The DNA of the CDR3 is TGTGCCAGCAGTGAAGCACTGAGTCAGCCCCAGCATTTT.

This chain uses TRBV6-5 with TRBJ1-2; 7 bases fit TRBD1. J lost 5 bases, V lost 2 bases, and 5 bases had no gene match. Per germline, CDR1 MNHEY and CDR2 SVGAGI. The CDR3 loop spans 14 amino acids. The CDR3 protein is CASSYQGGGYGYTF. The CDR3 nucleotides read TGTGCCAGCAGTTACCAGGGGGGCGGGTATGGCTACACCTTC.

The chain has TRBV19 and TRBJ1-2; tentative D call: TRBD1 (5 bases). Germline CDR1 is LNHDA and CDR2 is SQIVND (reference sequence). V lost 3 bases, J lost 7 bases, and 9 bases lay in between. The CDR3 is 12 residues long. The CDR3 nucleotides are TGTGCCAGTAGTATTGGGGGGATTGGCTACACCTTC. Residues: CASSIGGIGYTF.

This sequence joins TRBV11-2 and TRBJ2-2; maybe TRBD1 (6 bases). The CDR3 loop spans 14 amino acids. Trimming took off 5 bases at V and 7 bases at J, with 14 bases between the two ends. CDR1 is SGHAT and CDR2 is FQNNGV in the germline V gene. The CDR3 DNA sequence: TGTGCCAGCAGCCAGGACAGTTTTGGCGGGGAGCTGTTTTTT. It yields the protein CASSQDSFGGELFF.

The chain recombines TRBV5-1 with TRBJ1-1, with TRBD1 matching 8 bases. The CDR3 runs 14 residues. V gave up 4 bases and J gave up 4 bases; unmatched junction bases: 6. The germline V gene encodes CDR1 SGHRS and CDR2 YFSETQ. CDR3 sequence: CASSADRDLTEAFF. The CDR3, as DNA: TGCGCCAGCAGCGCGGACAGGGACCTCACTGAAGCTTTCTTT.

The rearrangement uses TRBV6-1 and TRBJ2-7, with 9 nucleotides matching TRBD1. From germline, CDR1 is MNHNS and CDR2 SASEGT. The CDR3 is 15 residues long. Trimming cost V 3 bases and J 4 bases; bases outside gene matches: 7. The CDR3 protein is CASSDLGTGSYEQYF. The CDR3 coding sequence is TGTGCCAGCAGTGATTTGGGGACAGGGTCTTACGAGCAGTACTTC.

CDR3 coding DNA: TGTGCCACCAGCAGAGATGTGTTGCAGGGAGGCTATGGCTACACCTTC. It yields the protein CATSRDVLQGGYGYTF. This rearrangement joins TRBV15 to TRBJ1-2; TRBD1 might be the D (5 bases). Trimming removed 0 bases at V and 4 bases at J, with 15 bases between. The CDR3 is made up of 16 amino acids. CDR1 and CDR2 (germline): LNHNV, YYDKDF (reference sequence).

This clone is a singleton in its sample. The chain is built from TRBV7-2 and TRBJ2-1, with D perhaps TRBD2 (6 bases). CDR1 and CDR2 from the germline V gene are SGHTA and FQGNSA. V dropped 4 bases and J dropped 1 base, with 11 bases sitting between them. The CDR3 covers 15 residues. Here the CDR3 reads CASSSTSLSYNEQFF. CDR3 bases: TGTGCCAGCAGCTCGACTAGTCTTTCCTACAATGAGCAGTTCTTC.

The chain recombines TRBV21-1 with TRBJ2-2; the D call TRBD1 from the table was never checked on the DNA. TRBV21-1 counts as a pseudogene. The CDR3 runs 21 residues. CDR3 protein: CASSKCPGQGCYVPNTGELFF. The CDR3 nucleotides read TGTGCCAGCAGCAAGTGTCCGGGACAGGGATGCTATGTACCGAACACCGGGGAGCTGTTTTTT.

The chain recombines TRBV11-2 with TRBJ1-1; unclear D gene. CDR1 and CDR2 from the germline V gene are SGHAT and FQNNGV. Deletions cut 5 bases from V and 8 bases from J, with 18 bases between. The CDR3 is 14 amino acids. CDR3 nucleotide sequence: TGTGCCAGCAGCAAACTGGGTGGAGGGCTGGAAGCTTTCTTT. Its translation is CASSKLGGGLEAFF.

The rearrangement uses TRBV29-1 and TRBJ1-1; possible D gene TRBD1, 5 bases. The germline CDR1 and CDR2 sequences are SQVTM and ANQGSEA. V shed 4 bases and J shed 0 bases, with 9 bases lying between them. CDR3 length: 13 amino acids. In DNA, the CDR3 is TGCAGCGTTGTGGGACCAATGAACACTGAAGCTTTCTTT. Translating it yields CSVVGPMNTEAFF.

J is TRBJ1-1 and V is TRBV4-2, with 8 bases that match TRBD1. Germline CDR1 and CDR2: LGHNA and YNFKEQ. The trim removed 3 bases at V and 4 bases at J, leaving 13 bases unmatched. The CDR3 covers 17 residues. The CDR3 nucleotides are TGTGCCAGCAGCCACGTCCCGGGACAGGTACCGGGCACTGAAGCTTTCTTT. Its translation is CASSHVPGQVPGTEAFF.

This clone was observed a few times. The V and J genes are TRBV6-4 and TRBJ1-5; maybe TRBD1 (6 bases). Germline V gene data show CDR1 as MRHNA and CDR2 as SNTAGT. The CDR3 runs 17 residues. The V end was cut by 8 bases, the J end by 5 bases, with 25 bases between. CDR3 amino acids: CASLWRRCRGPHQPQHF. CDR3 DNA sequence: TGTGCCAGCCTATGGCGCCGATGCAGGGGACCGCATCAGCCCCAGCATTTT.

This chain connects TRBV7-2 to TRBJ1-3; unclear D gene. The CDR3 extends over 15 amino acids. The V and J ends lost 1 base and 0 bases respectively, with 7 bases between them. Germline CDR1 SGHTA, CDR2 FQGNSA. CDR3 in amino acids: CASSLGPGSGNTIYF. The CDR3 DNA follows: TGTGCCAGCAGCTTAGGACCGGGCTCTGGAAACACCATATATTTT.

This chain's CDR3 is CASSYKASREKLFF. As DNA, the CDR3 is TGTGCCAGCAGTTACAAGGCTTCTCGGGAAAAACTGTTTTTT. The rearrangement links TRBV6-6 to TRBJ1-4; D ambiguous. Germline lookup yields CDR1 MNHNY and CDR2 SVGAGI (reference sequence). This CDR3 region has 14 residues. The V end was cut by 2 bases, the J end by 8 bases, with 12 bases between.